This T cell receptor beta chain was identified in a study of T cells in Graves' hyperthyroidism and ophthalmopathy. RNA transcripts gave rise to amplified TCR beta CDR3 regions. The HTBI set primed first-round TCR CDR3 RT-PCR. One entry per CDR3 protein results from TCRdb running MiXCR on the multiplex PCR reads. The sample holds roughly 740,000 distinct CDR3 sequences, about a sixth seen once. The CDR3 is 11 amino acids. Germline loops: CDR1 MDHEN, CDR2 SYDVKM. V lost 6 bases, J lost 8 bases, and 5 bases lay in between. Diagnosis of hyperthyroidism was new in patients aged 18 to 65, and its duration was under 2 months. This sample holds PBMCs from about 9.3 ml fresh peripheral blood. This clonotype was observed at least ten times.

The sample consisted of blood. V is TRBV28 and J is TRBJ1-6; no reliable D call. The source of this sequence is a man between 18 and 35 years old with Graves' hyperthyroidism. CDR3 protein: CASSSYSPLHF. The CDR3 DNA reads TGTGCCAGCAGCTCCTATTCACCCCTCCACTTT.